This entry lists 16 T cell receptor beta chains sequenced from one sample in a study of early T cells in non-severe SARS-CoV-2 infection. TCRdb re-called the 5' RACE reads through MiXCR, storing one row per CDR3 protein. The sample comprises some 71,000 distinct CDR3 sequences, 9.5% of which are singletons, and 5.9% rests with the top ten. Sequencing was done on a sample of whole blood. These receptors were collected from an adult who was a healthcare worker with PCR-confirmed SARS-CoV-2 infection or an uninfected control (not recorded which).

This clonotype was detected only a few times. The chain is built from TRBV10-3 and TRBJ2-2, with D unresolved. CDR1 and CDR2 (germline): ENHRY, SYGVKD. This CDR3 is 14 amino acids long. V was clipped by 4 bases and J by 3 bases, with 9 bases between them. The CDR3 bases are TGTGCCATCAGTGTTAGTGTGGACACCGGGGAGCTGTTTTTT. Translating it yields CAISVSVDTGELFF.

In this sample, this clonotype turned up many times. This chain uses TRBV7-2 with TRBJ2-7, with no clear D. The CDR3 spans 15 residues. Trimming stripped 2 bases from V and 3 bases from J, with 14 bases between. The germline V gene encodes CDR1 SGHTA and CDR2 FQGNSA. The CDR3 here is CASSLRPQYLYEQYF. CDR3 sequence (DNA): TGTGCCAGCAGCTTAAGACCGCAGTACCTCTACGAGCAGTACTTC.

The table lists this clonotype with many counts. This rearrangement joins TRBV28 to TRBJ2-1, with D perhaps TRBD1 (6 bases). CDR1 is MDHEN and CDR2 is SYDVKM in the germline V gene. The CDR3 is 14 amino acids. V lost 4 bases to trimming and J lost 8 bases, with 15 bases between them. The CDR3 reads CASSSIDRSHEQFF. CDR3 sequence (DNA): TGTGCCAGCAGTTCGATCGACAGGAGCCATGAGCAGTTCTTC.

This clonotype was observed at least ten times. The chain couples TRBV29-1 to TRBJ1-1, with D uncertain. V lost 0 bases and J lost 1, with 9 bases in between. This CDR3 contains 14 residues. Germline CDR1 and CDR2: SQVTM and ANQGSEA. This CDR3 is CSVEERRSNTEAFF. CDR3 coding DNA: TGCAGCGTTGAAGAAAGGCGCTCGAACACTGAAGCTTTCTTT.

This clonotype has at least ten counts. The chain carries TRBV20-1 and TRBJ1-2, with no clear D. This CDR3 spans 13 amino acids. The germline CDR1 and CDR2 sequences are DFQATT and SNEGSKA (reference sequence). The V and J ends lost 2 bases and 4 bases respectively, with 11 bases between them. The CDR3 bases are TGCAGTGCTAGATGGGGAGGGTTCTATGGCTACACCTTC. The encoded protein is CSARWGGFYGYTF.

This clonotype was counted only a few times. The chain is built from TRBV5-6 and TRBJ1-6; possible D gene TRBD1, 5 bases. Germline V gene data show CDR1 as SGHDT and CDR2 as YYEEEE. The CDR3 has 12 amino acids. Trimming took off 7 bases at V and 12 bases at J, with 14 bases between the two ends. The CDR3 loop reads CASAIFGGPLHF. CDR3 DNA: TGTGCCAGCGCCATCTTCGGGGGACCCCTCCACTTT.

This clonotype was seen many times. V usage is TRBV2 and J usage is TRBJ2-2; TRBD1 might be the D (6 bases). The germline V gene encodes CDR1 SNHLY and CDR2 FYNNEI. The CDR3 length is 15 residues. V was pared by 6 bases and J by 1 base, with 12 bases between. The CDR3 DNA reads TGTGCCAGCAGGAGGACAGATAGGAACACCGGGGAGCTGTTTTTT. Translated: CASRRTDRNTGELFF.

The chain joins TRBV6-1 to TRBJ1-5, with D maybe TRBD1 (5 bases). From germline, CDR1 is MNHNS and CDR2 SASEGT. CDR3 length equals 15 residues. V was shortened by 0 bases and J by 2 bases, with 8 bases between the two germline ends. CDR3 bases: TGTGCCAGCAGTGAAGCGATGGGGGGCAATCAGCCCCAGCATTTT. Its translation is CASSEAMGGNQPQHF.

In this sample, this clonotype turned up many times. The chain carries TRBV27 and TRBJ1-1, with 10 positions matching TRBD1. CDR1 MNHEY and CDR2 SMNVEV come from the germline V gene (reference sequence). The CDR3 is 14 residues long. V shed 6 bases and J 3 bases; nucleotides not matched to a gene: 4. CDR3 residues: CASRPDRGHTEAFF. The CDR3 DNA sequence: TGTGCCAGCAGGCCCGACAGGGGGCACACTGAAGCTTTCTTT.

Many counts were recorded for this clonotype. This chain connects TRBV14 to TRBJ2-3, with 9 nucleotides matching TRBD1. The CDR3 spans 16 residues. Trimming removed 0 bases from V and 6 bases from J; junction bases left unmatched: 7. Germline lookup yields CDR1 SGHDN and CDR2 FVKESK. CDR3 DNA: TGTGCCAGCAGCCAAGATGGAGGGACAGGGACGGATACGCAGTATTTT. It encodes CASSQDGGTGTDTQYF.

A few counts support this clonotype. The chain has TRBV27 and TRBJ2-2, with 7 bases identical to TRBD1. The CDR3 loop spans 15 amino acids. The germline gives CDR1 MNHEY, CDR2 SMNVEV (reference sequence). Trimming took 5 bases from V and 2 from J; bases not matched to a gene: 5. Written as DNA, the CDR3 is TGTGCCAGCAGTGGAGACAGGGAAAACACCGGGGAGCTGTTTTTT. The encoded protein is CASSGDRENTGELFF.

This sequence joins TRBV7-2 and TRBJ1-1; D remains ambiguous. This CDR3 is built from 14 residues. Trimming removed 3 bases at V and 5 bases at J, with 13 bases between. Per germline, CDR1 SGHTA and CDR2 FQGNSA. The DNA of the CDR3 is TGTGCCAGCAGCTTCGGGATCCCGTCGACTGAAGCTTTCTTT. This gives the protein CASSFGIPSTEAFF.

The rearrangement links TRBV7-3 to TRBJ2-2; TRBD2 matches at 9 bases. The CDR3 is made up of 16 amino acids. V lost 2 bases to trimming and J lost 7 bases; unmatched junction nucleotides: 8. Germline CDR1 reads SGHTA; CDR2 reads FQGTGA. CDR3 protein: CASSLVGSGSLGELFF. Here the CDR3 DNA reads TGTGCCAGCAGCTTAGTCGGTAGCGGGAGTCTCGGGGAGCTGTTTTTT.

This clonotype came up many times. The V gene is TRBV24-1, the J gene TRBJ2-2, with a weak D call TRBD2 (5 bases). CDR1 KGHDR and CDR2 SFDVKD come from the germline V gene. The CDR3 is 16 amino acids. The ends were cut back, 1 base at V and 1 base at J, with 9 bases in the middle. CDR3 nucleotide sequence: TGTGCCACCAGTGATTTAGGAGGTCGGAACACCGGGGAGCTGTTTTTT. Its protein product is CATSDLGGRNTGELFF.

This rearrangement joins TRBV28 to TRBJ2-1; unclear D gene. CDR1 and CDR2 from the germline V gene are MDHEN and SYDVKM. This CDR3 is built from 11 residues. V was cut by 2 bases and J by 9 bases, with 5 bases left in between. The CDR3 protein is CASSLTIEQFF. CDR3 sequence (DNA): TGTGCCAGCAGTTTAACTATTGAGCAGTTCTTC. Supplemented by reference TRBV28 and TRBJ2-1, the full variable domain reads DVKVTQSSRYLVKRTGEKVFLECVQDMDHENMFWYRQDPGLGLRLIYFSYDVKMKEKGDIPEGYSVSREKKERFSLILESASTNQTSMYLCASSLTIEQFFGPGTRLTVL.

This clonotype was seen many times. CDR3 sequence reads: CATSGQEWESSEQFF. As DNA, the CDR3 is TGTGCCACCAGTGGCCAGGAATGGGAGTCCAGTGAGCAGTTCTTC. J is TRBJ2-1 and V is TRBV24-1, with D maybe TRBD2 (5 bases). The CDR3 spans 15 residues. Trimming cost V 5 bases and J 9 bases, with 19 bases left between them. Germline loops: CDR1 KGHDR, CDR2 SFDVKD.